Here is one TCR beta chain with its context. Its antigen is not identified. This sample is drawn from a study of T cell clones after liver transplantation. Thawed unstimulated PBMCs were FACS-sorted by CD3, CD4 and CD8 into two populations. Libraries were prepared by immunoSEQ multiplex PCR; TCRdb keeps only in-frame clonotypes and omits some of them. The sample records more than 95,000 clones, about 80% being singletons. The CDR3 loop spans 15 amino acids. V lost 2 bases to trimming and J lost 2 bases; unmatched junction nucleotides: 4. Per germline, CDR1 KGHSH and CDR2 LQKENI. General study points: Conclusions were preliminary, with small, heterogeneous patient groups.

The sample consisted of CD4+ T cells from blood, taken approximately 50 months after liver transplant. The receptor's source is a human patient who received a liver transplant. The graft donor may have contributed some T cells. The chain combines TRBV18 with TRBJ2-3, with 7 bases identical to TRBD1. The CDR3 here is CASSPRTGPTDTQYF. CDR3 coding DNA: TGTGCCAGCTCACCAAGGACAGGACCCACAGATACGCAGTATTTT.